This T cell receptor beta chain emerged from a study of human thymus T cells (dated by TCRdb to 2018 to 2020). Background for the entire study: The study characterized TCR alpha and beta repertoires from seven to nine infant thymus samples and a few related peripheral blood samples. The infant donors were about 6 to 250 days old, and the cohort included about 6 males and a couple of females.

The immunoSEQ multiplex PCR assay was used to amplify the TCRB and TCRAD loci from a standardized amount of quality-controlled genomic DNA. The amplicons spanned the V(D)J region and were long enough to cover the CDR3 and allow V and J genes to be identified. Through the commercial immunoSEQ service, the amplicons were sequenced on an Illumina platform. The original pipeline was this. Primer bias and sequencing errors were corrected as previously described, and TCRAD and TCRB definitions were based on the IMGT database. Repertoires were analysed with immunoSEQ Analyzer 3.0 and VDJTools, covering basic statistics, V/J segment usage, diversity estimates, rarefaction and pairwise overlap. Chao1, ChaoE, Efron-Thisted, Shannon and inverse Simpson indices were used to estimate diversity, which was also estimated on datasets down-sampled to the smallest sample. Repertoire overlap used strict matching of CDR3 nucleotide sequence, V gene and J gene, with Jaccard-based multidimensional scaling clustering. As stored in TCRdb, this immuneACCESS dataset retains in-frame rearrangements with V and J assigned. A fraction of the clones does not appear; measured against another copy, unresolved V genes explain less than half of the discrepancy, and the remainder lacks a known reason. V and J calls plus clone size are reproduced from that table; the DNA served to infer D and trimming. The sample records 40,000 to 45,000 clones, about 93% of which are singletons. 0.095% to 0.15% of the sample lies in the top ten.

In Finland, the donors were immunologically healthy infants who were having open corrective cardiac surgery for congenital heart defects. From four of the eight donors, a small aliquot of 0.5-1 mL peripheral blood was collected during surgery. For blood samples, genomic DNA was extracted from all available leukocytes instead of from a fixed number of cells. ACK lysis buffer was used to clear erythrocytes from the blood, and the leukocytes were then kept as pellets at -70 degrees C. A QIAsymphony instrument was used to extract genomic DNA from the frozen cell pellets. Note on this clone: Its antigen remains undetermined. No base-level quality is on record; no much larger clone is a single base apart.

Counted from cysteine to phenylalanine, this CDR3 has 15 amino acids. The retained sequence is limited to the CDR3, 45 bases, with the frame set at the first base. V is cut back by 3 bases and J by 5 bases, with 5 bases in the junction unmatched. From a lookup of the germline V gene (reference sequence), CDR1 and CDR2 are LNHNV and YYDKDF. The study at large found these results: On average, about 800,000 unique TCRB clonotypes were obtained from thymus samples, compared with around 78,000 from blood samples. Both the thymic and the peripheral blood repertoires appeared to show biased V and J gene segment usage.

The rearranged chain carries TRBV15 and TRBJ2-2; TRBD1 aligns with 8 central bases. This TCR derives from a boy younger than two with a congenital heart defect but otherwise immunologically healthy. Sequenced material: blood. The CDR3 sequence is CATSRGQEVTGELFF. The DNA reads TGTGCCACCAGCAGGGGACAGGAAGTTACCGGGGAGCTGTTTTTT.